This is a list of T cell receptor beta chains from one sample in a study of prognosis after radiotherapy for stage I lung cancer. TCRdb itself ran the multiplex PCR reads through MiXCR, one entry per CDR3 protein. The repertoire holds 38,000 or so distinct CDR3 sequences, with around a quarter as singletons. The sample was PBMCs, taken before or after stereotactic body radiation therapy (not recorded which). These TCRs come from a donor aged 50 or older with non-small cell lung cancer. CDR3s include the opening cysteine and the closing phenylalanine or tryptophan. A D gene is named only where the DNA matches it firmly. Only some rows state a clone size, as once, few, many or a class for expanded clones.

clone_size j_call v_call d_call cdr3_aa cdr3_nt
NA TRBJ2-3 TRBV11-2 NA CASSLRLDQSTDTQYF TGTGCCAGCAGCTTACGGCTAGACCAGAGCACAGATACGCAGTATTTT
many TRBJ2-7 TRBV19 NA CASRRPLTSSYEQYF TGTGCCAGTAGGAGACCGCTAACTAGCTCCTACGAGCAGTACTTC
NA TRBJ2-7 TRBV12-3/TRBV12-4 NA CASSLMSHEQYF TGTGCCAGCAGTTTAATGTCCCACGAGCAGTACTTC
many TRBJ1-4 TRBV19 NA CASMFGTGEKLFF TGTGCCAGTATGTTCGGGACGGGAGAAAAACTGTTTTTT
few TRBJ2-1 TRBV6-2/TRBV6-3 NA CASSYSLGGACNERFF TGTGCCAGCAGTTACTCGCTGGGGGGGGCTTGCAATGAGCGGTTCTTC
many TRBJ1-6 TRBV3-1 TRBD1 CASSPTGQFLSYNSPLHF TGTGCCAGCAGCCCAACGGGACAGTTCCTCTCCTATAATTCACCCCTCCACTTT
many TRBJ1-4 TRBV5-1 TRBD1 CASSPTGAVEKLFF TGCGCCAGCAGCCCGACAGGGGCCGTCGAAAAACTGTTTTTT
many TRBJ2-1 TRBV9 NA CASTLSPAVGNEQFF TGTGCCAGCACCCTTTCACCGGCCGTAGGGAATGAGCAGTTCTTC
many TRBJ1-1 TRBV2 NA CASAVVMNTEAFF TGTGCCAGCGCCGTGGTCATGAACACTGAAGCTTTCTTT
many TRBJ2-7 TRBV6-5 NA CASSYYITGNYEQYF TGTGCCAGCAGTTACTACATAACGGGGAATTACGAGCAGTACTTC
many TRBJ2-2 TRBV20-1 NA CSARDWGPQGSNTGELFF TGCAGTGCTAGAGATTGGGGCCCCCAGGGATCGAACACCGGGGAGCTGTTTTTT
NA TRBJ1-1 TRBV7-3 NA CASSLGVGQGAAAFF TGTGCCAGCAGCTTAGGTGTGGGTCAGGGTGCTGCAGCTTTCTTT
many TRBJ2-4 TRBV19 NA CASSLGHKNIQYF TGTGCCAGTAGTCTGGGACACAAAAACATTCAGTACTTC
many TRBJ1-5 TRBV4-2 NA CASSQVADSNQPQHF TGTGCCAGCAGCCAAGTTGCAGATAGCAATCAGCCCCAGCATTTT
few TRBJ1-4 TRBV5-4 NA CASSGGFNEERLFF TGTGCCAGCAGCGGGGGTTTCAATGAGGAAAGACTGTTTTTT
many TRBJ1-2 TRBV19 NA CASSILSGHYGYTF TGTGCCAGTAGTATCTTGTCCGGGCATTATGGCTACACCTTC
many TRBJ1-6 TRBV9 NA CASSGAGSSPSVLHF TGTGCCAGCAGCGGGGCAGGGTCGTCCCCCAGCGTCCTCCACTTT
NA TRBJ2-5 TRBV2 TRBD2 CASSEGAGGGAGETQYF TGTGCCAGCAGTGAAGGGGCTGGCGGGGGGGCCGGAGAGACCCAGTACTTC
many TRBJ1-6 TRBV4-1 NA CASSQGGSSSPLHF TGCGCCAGCAGCCAAGGGGGGAGTAGTTCACCCCTCCACTTT
many TRBJ1-5 TRBV6-5 NA CASSNSRDSPVVQPQHF TGTGCCAGCAGTAACTCCCGGGACTCCCCGGTGGTTCAGCCCCAGCATTTT
NA TRBJ2-7 TRBV20-1 NA CSATGGVAGCSSYEQYF TGCAGTGCTACAGGGGGGGTAGCGGGATGCAGCTCCTACGAGCAGTACTTC
many TRBJ1-1 TRBV5-1 TRBD1 CASSLVAGGVNTEAFF TGCGCCAGCAGCTTGGTAGCAGGGGGCGTGAACACTGAAGCTTTCTTT
many TRBJ1-6 TRBV2 NA CASRGEGWGSPLHF TGTGCCAGCAGGGGAGAAGGCTGGGGCTCACCCCTCCACTTT
many TRBJ2-2 TRBV28 NA CASSPPIEGTGELFF TGTGCCAGCAGTCCCCCTATAGAGGGGACCGGGGAGCTGTTTTTT
many TRBJ2-2 TRBV28 TRBD1 CASSFLGLGQGAQTSTGELFF TGTGCCAGCAGTTTTCTGGGCCTCGGACAGGGGGCCCAAACCAGTACCGGGGAGCTGTTTTTT
many TRBJ2-3 TRBV15 NA CATSAHAGTSTDTQYF TGTGCCACCAGCGCTCACGCAGGGACTAGCACAGATACGCAGTATTTT
many TRBJ2-1 TRBV4-2 TRBD2 CASSRSRGTSGSTYNEQFF TGTGCCAGCAGCCGGTCAAGGGGGACTAGCGGGAGTACTTACAATGAGCAGTTCTTC